This is a list of T cell receptor beta chains from one sample in a study of OX40 agonist ivuxolimab in advanced cancers. Data came from immunoSEQ multiplex PCR; TCRdb stores just in-frame clones and leaves some out. In the table there are over 30,000 clones, 89% of which are singletons. The specimen was CD4+ or CD8+ T cells sorted from blood, collected in a trial of the OX40 agonist ivuxolimab. These receptor sequences come from an adult with an advanced solid tumor such as melanoma, head and neck, liver or kidney cancer. Each CDR3 is given with its conserved first and last residue. The order of the fields is D gene, J gene, V gene, CDR3 DNA, CDR3 protein. A D gene is named only where the DNA matches it firmly.

TRBD2 TRBJ2-3 TRBV4-2 TGTGCCAGCAGCCAAATAAGTAGCGGGGAATGGGCGGATACGCAGTATTTT CASSQISSGEWADTQYF
. TRBJ2-3 TRBV6-1 TGTGCCAGCGACAGTCCAGATACGCAGTATTTT CASDSPDTQYF
. TRBJ2-1 TRBV12-5 TGTGCTAGTGGTTCCGACTTGAGCTCCTACAATGAGCAGTTCTTC CASGSDLSSYNEQFF